This T cell receptor beta chain originates from a study of post-analysis software for immune sequencing data. General study findings and limits: Controls had lower frequencies than patients of about 5 TRBV segments, which included TRBV5-6, TRBV5-1 and TRBV20-1.

The CDR3 has 14 residues. Germline CDR1 is ENHRY and CDR2 is SYGVKD. With V trimmed by 2 bases and J by 3 bases, 1 base remained unmatched. This clonotype was detected many times. What it binds is not known. Prepared TCR beta cDNA libraries contained unique molecular identifiers. TCRdb ran MiXCR on the PCR reads and lists one entry per CDR3 protein. Seen here are about 760,000 distinct CDR3 sequences, about 32% observed once, and the top ten hold approximately 0.55%. The source of this sequence is a girl under 18 with multiple sclerosis. The sample taken for sequencing was blood. The V and J genes are TRBV10-3 and TRBJ2-4, with 7 bases that match TRBD2. Written as DNA, the CDR3 is TGTGCCATCAGTGAGGGGGGGGACAAAAACATTCAGTACTTC. Translation gives CAISEGGDKNIQYF.